This T cell receptor beta chain was identified during a study of T-cell reconstitution after alpha-beta-depleted transplantation in children. Library preparation (for TCRbeta) was performed with unique molecular identifiers. Each CDR3 protein is one row after TCRdb ran MiXCR on the PCR reads. Here the sample spans 490,000 or so distinct CDR3 sequences, around 12% being singletons. The V end lost 4 bases, the J end lost 6 bases, and 10 bases lay between the germline ends. The CDR3 consists of 13 residues. Per germline, CDR1 MNHEY and CDR2 SVGAGI. The sample was PBMCs from the stem cell graft donor, taken from the stem cell graft. The clonotype comes from a human donor who donated a stem cell graft to a child with combined immunodeficiency. The rearrangement links TRBV6-5 to TRBJ1-5; D unclear. The CDR3 protein is CASSLIVGQPQHF. CDR3 nucleotide sequence: TGTGCCAGCAGTTTGATAGTTGGTCAGCCCCAGCATTTT.